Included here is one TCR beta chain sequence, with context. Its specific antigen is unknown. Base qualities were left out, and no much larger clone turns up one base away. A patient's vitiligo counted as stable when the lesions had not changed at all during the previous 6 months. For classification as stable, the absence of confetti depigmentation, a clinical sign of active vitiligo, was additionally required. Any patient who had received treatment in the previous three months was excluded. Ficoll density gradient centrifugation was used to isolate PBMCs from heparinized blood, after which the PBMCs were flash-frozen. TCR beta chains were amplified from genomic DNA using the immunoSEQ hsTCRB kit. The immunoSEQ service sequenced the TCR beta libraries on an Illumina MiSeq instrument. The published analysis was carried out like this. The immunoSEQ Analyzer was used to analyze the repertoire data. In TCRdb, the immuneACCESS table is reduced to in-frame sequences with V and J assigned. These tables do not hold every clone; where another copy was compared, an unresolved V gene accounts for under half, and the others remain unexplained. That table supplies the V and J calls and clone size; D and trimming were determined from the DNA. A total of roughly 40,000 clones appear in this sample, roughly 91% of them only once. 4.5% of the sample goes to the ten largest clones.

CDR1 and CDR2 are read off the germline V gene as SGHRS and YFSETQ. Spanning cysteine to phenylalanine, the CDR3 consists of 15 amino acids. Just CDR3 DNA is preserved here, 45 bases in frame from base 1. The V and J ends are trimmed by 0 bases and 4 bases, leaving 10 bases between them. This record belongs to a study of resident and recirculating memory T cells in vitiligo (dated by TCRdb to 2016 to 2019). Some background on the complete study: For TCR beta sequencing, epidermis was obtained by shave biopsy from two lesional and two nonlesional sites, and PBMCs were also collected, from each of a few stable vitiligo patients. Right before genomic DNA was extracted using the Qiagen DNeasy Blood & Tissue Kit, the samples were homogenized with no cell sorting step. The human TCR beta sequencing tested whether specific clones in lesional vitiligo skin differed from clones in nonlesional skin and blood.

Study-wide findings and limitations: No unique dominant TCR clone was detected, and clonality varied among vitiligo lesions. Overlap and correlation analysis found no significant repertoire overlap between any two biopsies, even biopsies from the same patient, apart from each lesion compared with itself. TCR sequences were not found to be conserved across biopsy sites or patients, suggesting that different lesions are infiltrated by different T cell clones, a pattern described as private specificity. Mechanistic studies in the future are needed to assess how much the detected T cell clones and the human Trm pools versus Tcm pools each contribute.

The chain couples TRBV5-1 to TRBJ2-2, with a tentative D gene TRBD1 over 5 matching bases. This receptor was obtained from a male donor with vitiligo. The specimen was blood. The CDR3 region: CASSLGQGATGELFF. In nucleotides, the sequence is TGCGCCAGCAGCTTGGGGCAGGGTGCCACCGGGGAGCTGTTTTTT.